What follows are 25 T cell receptor beta chains derived from one specimen sequenced in a study of molecular identifiers for immune sequencing clone quantification. In TCRdb, the PCR reads were re-called with MiXCR into one record per CDR3 protein. The table shows approximately 54,000 distinct CDR3 sequences, with 20% to 25% occurring only once. Sequencing input: naive CD8+ T cells from blood, with Jurkat cell RNA spiked in. Subset reported: FACS-sorted CD8+CD4-CCR7+CD45RA+ naive T cells. The receptors were sampled from a human donor in good health. Some libraries in this study had Jurkat cell RNA spiked in.

This clonotype was counted many times. The genes are TRBV5-5 and TRBJ1-1; no clear D. The CDR3 runs 14 residues. V shed 5 bases and J shed 1 base, with 12 bases lying between them. The germline CDR1 and CDR2 sequences are SGHKS and YYEKEE (reference sequence). This chain's CDR3 is CASSLAAGNTEAFF. The CDR3 DNA is TGTGCCAGCAGTCTAGCAGCCGGGAACACTGAAGCTTTCTTT.

This clonotype was seen ten or more times. V usage is TRBV7-6 and J usage is TRBJ2-2; the match to TRBD2 covers 9 bases. The CDR3 totals 18 residues. V lost 1 base and J lost 6; bases outside the gene matches: 12. Germline V gene data show CDR1 as SGHVS and CDR2 as FNYEAQ. CDR3 loop: CASSLVWREGPQAGELFF. DNA of the CDR3: TGTGCCAGCAGCTTAGTATGGCGGGAGGGCCCTCAAGCCGGGGAGCTGTTTTTT.

On this clonotype itself: A much bigger clone sits one base away, suggesting this may be a read error. V is TRBV6-5 and J is TRBJ1-6; 7 bases map to TRBD1. The CDR3 is 19 amino acids. The V gene's germline CDR1 is MNHEY and CDR2 SVGAGI. The CDR3 region is CASSYGGGTANTYSSPLHF. Written as DNA, the CDR3 is TGTGCCAGCAGTTACGGCGGTGGGACAGCGAACACCTATAGTTCACCCCTCCACTTT.

Worth noting for this clonotype: A single base separates this from a much larger clone, so it may be a read error. The J gene is TRBJ2-7, the V gene TRBV14; tentative D call: TRBD1 (6 bases). The CDR3 length is 13 residues. Germline V gene sequence: CDR1 SGHDN, CDR2 FVKESK. Trimming left V 2 bases short and J 8 bases short, with 13 bases between. CDR3 DNA sequence: TGTGCCAGCAGCCAACAGGGGCTAGGCAAGCAGTACTTC. It yields the protein CASSQQGLGKQYF.

This clonotype was counted between two and nine times. This may be a read error, as it is one base from a much larger clone. The chain carries TRBV30 and TRBJ2-7; TRBD1 agrees at 7 bases. This CDR3 contains 12 residues. Germline V lookup: CDR1 GTSNPN, CDR2 SVGIG (reference sequence). The ends lost 4 bases at V and 9 bases at J; junction bases unmatched: 9. This chain's CDR3 is CAWNRGADGQYF. CDR3 sequence (DNA): TGTGCCTGGAACAGGGGAGCGGACGGGCAGTACTTC.

This clonotype was counted many times. The chain couples TRBV24-1 to TRBJ2-3, with a possible D match to TRBD1 (6 bases). CDR3 size: 14 residues. V shed 4 bases and J shed 0 bases, with 7 bases lying between them. Germline V CDR1 and CDR2: KGHDR, SFDVKD. CDR3 residues: CATSEQGSTDTQYF. Here the CDR3 DNA reads TGTGCCACCAGTGAGCAGGGGAGCACAGATACGCAGTATTTT.

This clonotype has at least ten counts. This chain joins TRBV19 and TRBJ2-3; possible D gene TRBD1, 5 bases. The germline CDR1 and CDR2 sequences are LNHDA and SQIVND (reference sequence). V gave up 5 bases and J gave up 2 bases, with 8 bases separating them. The CDR3 covers 13 residues. DNA for the CDR3: TGTGCCAGTAGTCACAGGAACACAGATACGCAGTATTTT. It specifies CASSHRNTDTQYF.

This clonotype occurred many times. The chain couples TRBV7-2 to TRBJ1-1; D not resolved. Trimming pared 2 bases from V and 4 bases from J, leaving 11 bases between. CDR1 SGHTA and CDR2 FQGNSA come from the germline V gene. The CDR3 runs 14 residues. The CDR3 bases are TGTGCCAGCAGCTTACTAGATTTTGGCACTGAAGCTTTCTTT. Protein product: CASSLLDFGTEAFF.

The gene calls are TRBV21-1 and TRBJ2-7. TRBV21-1 is designated a pseudogene. The CDR3 totals 15 residues. In DNA, the CDR3 is TGTGCCAGCAGCAAAGTTCGGGAGGGGCCCTACGAGCAGTACTTC. It is translated as CASSKVREGPYEQYF.

This clonotype was seen ten or more times. This chain joins TRBV28 and TRBJ2-5, with 8 positions matching TRBD2. CDR1 is MDHEN, CDR2 SYDVKM, per germline. The J segment lost 2 bases and the V segment lost 2 bases, leaving 4 bases of the junction unmatched. The CDR3 runs to 15 residues. CDR3 protein: CASSLVLAGQETQYF. The CDR3 coding sequence is TGTGCCAGCAGTTTAGTTCTAGCGGGTCAAGAGACCCAGTACTTC.

A word on this clonotype: This may stem from a read error, because a much larger clone lies one nucleotide away. This chain connects TRBV7-9 to TRBJ2-3; TRBD2 might be the D (5 bases). Germline values: CDR1 SEHNR, CDR2 FQNEAQ (reference sequence). The CDR3 totals 14 residues. V lost 6 bases, J lost 4 bases, and 14 bases lay in between. The CDR3, as DNA: TGTGCCAGCAGTGGGAAACATAGCGCAGATACGCAGTATTTT. It yields the protein CASSGKHSADTQYF.

The sample holds many counts of this clonotype. The chain uses TRBV5-4 and TRBJ1-1; D is perhaps TRBD1 (5 bases). Trimming stripped 3 bases from V and 4 bases from J, with 16 bases between. The germline CDR1 and CDR2 sequences are SGHNT and YYREEE (reference sequence). This CDR3 region has 15 residues. The CDR3 sequence is CASSSGLEDITEAFF. The DNA of the CDR3 is TGTGCCAGCAGCTCGGGGCTTGAGGATATCACTGAAGCTTTCTTT.

This clonotype was seen ten or more times. The genes are TRBV29-1 and TRBJ2-6; 10 nucleotides match TRBD2. This CDR3 spans 17 amino acids. Germline V lookup: CDR1 SQVTM, CDR2 ANQGSEA. With 3 bases clipped from V and 0 bases from J, the junction kept 5 bases outside the gene matches. CDR3 in DNA: TGCAGCGTTGACGGAGTAGCGGGAGGCTCTGGGGCCAACGTCCTGACTTTC. It specifies CSVDGVAGGSGANVLTF.

This clonotype appeared many times. In nucleotides, the CDR3 is TGCGCCAGCAGCCAAGTCCCACCCTCCCCCACAGATACGCAGTATTTT. Protein: CASSQVPPSPTDTQYF. The chain joins TRBV4-1 to TRBJ2-3, with D uncertain. V lost 1 base, J lost 2 bases, and 13 bases lay in between. Germline loops: CDR1 MGHRA, CDR2 YSYEKL. The CDR3 runs 16 residues.

Turning to this clonotype: A much larger clone sits a single nucleotide away, making a read error possible. The chain combines TRBV27 with TRBJ2-3; D gene uncertain. Germline values: CDR1 MNHEY, CDR2 SMNVEV (reference sequence). The CDR3 sequence is 13 residues long. The CDR3 sequence: CAGSYLGTDTQYF. CDR3 DNA sequence: TGTGCCGGCAGTTATCTCGGCACAGATACGCAGTATTTT.

This clonotype has just a few counts. This chain uses TRBV15 with TRBJ2-1; no firm D call. The CDR3 contains 12 residues. The V and J ends lost 4 bases and 10 bases respectively, with 11 bases between them. Germline CDR1 and CDR2: LNHNV and YYDKDF (reference sequence). The CDR3: CATSIDSHEQFF. The DNA for the CDR3 is TGTGCCACCAGCATTGACTCGCACGAGCAGTTCTTC.

This clonotype was seen just once. A clone one base away is much larger, so this may be a read error. The rearrangement links TRBV19 to TRBJ2-3; 12 bases line up with TRBD2. The germline V gene has CDR1 LNHDA and CDR2 SQIVND (reference sequence). The CDR3 consists of 18 residues. The CDR3 loop is CASSIRTSGTVGTDPQYF. For the CDR3, the DNA is TGTGCCAGTAGTATTCGGACTAGCGGGACCGTGGGTACAGATCCGCAGTATTTT. Variable domain in full (rest from reference TRBV19 and TRBJ2-3): DGGITQSPKYLFRKEGQNVTLSCEQNLNHDAMYWYRQDPGQGLRLIYYSQIVNDFQKGDIAEGYSVSREKKESFPLTVTSAQKNPTAFYLCASSIRTSGTVGTDPQYFGPGTRLTVL.

This clonotype has at least ten counts. The gene calls are TRBV4-2 and TRBJ2-2; 7 nucleotides align to TRBD2. This CDR3 spans 17 amino acids. The ends lost 0 bases at V and 1 base at J; junction bases unmatched: 5. Germline-derived CDR1 and CDR2 are LGHNA and YNFKEQ. The CDR3 nucleotides read TGTGCCAGCAGCCAAGATGCCGCTAGCGGGAACACCGGGGAGCTGTTTTTT. Protein product: CASSQDAASGNTGELFF.

This clonotype was observed many times. The rearrangement joins TRBV10-2 to TRBJ1-1; no clear D gene. CDR1 is WSHSY, CDR2 SAAADI, per germline. Deletions cut 8 bases from V and 3 bases from J, with 13 bases between. The CDR3 is 13 amino acids. CDR3 region: CASSHPGDTEAFF. In DNA form, the CDR3 reads TGCGCCAGCTCCCACCCCGGAGACACTGAAGCTTTCTTT.

In regard to this clonotype: This may be a read error, as it is one base from a much larger clone. The chain recombines TRBV19 with TRBJ2-7, with D maybe TRBD2 (6 bases). The V gene's germline CDR1 is LNHDA and CDR2 SQIVND (reference sequence). The CDR3 covers 14 residues. CDR3 residues: CACSIFGGKYEQYF. CDR3 nucleotide sequence: TGTGCCTGTAGTATTTTCGGAGGGAAATACGAGCAGTACTTC. The complete variable domain, with remaining parts taken from reference TRBV19 and TRBJ2-7, reads DGGITQSPKYLFRKEGQNVTLSCEQNLNHDAMYWYRQDPGQGLRLIYYSQIVNDFQKGDIAEGYSVSREKKESFPLTVTSAQKNPTAFYLCACSIFGGKYEQYFGPGTRLTVT.

This clonotype was detected ten times or more. The rearrangement links TRBV7-9 to TRBJ1-1; TRBD1 is a possible D gene (6 bases). V shed 4 bases and J shed 4 bases, with 28 bases lying between them. Looked up from germline, CDR1 is SEHNR and CDR2 is FQNEAQ (reference sequence). The CDR3 sequence is 19 residues long. The CDR3 sequence: CASSSGRVTGLTGGTEAFF. The CDR3 nucleotides read TGTGCCAGCAGCTCCGGTCGGGTGACAGGACTTACGGGGGGCACTGAAGCTTTCTTT. The whole variable domain, remainder taken from reference TRBV7-9 and TRBJ1-1, is DTGVSQNPRHKITKRGQNVTFRCDPISEHNRLYWYRQTLGQGPEFLTYFQNEAQLEKSRLLSDRFSAERPKGSFSTLEIQRTEQGDSAMYLCASSSGRVTGLTGGTEAFFGQGTRLTVV.

This clonotype was counted ten times or more. The genes are TRBV5-1 and TRBJ2-2; either TRBD1 or TRBD2 may fit D (5 bases each). CDR3 length: 15 residues. V lost 4 bases to trimming and J lost 2 bases, with 12 bases between them. The germline gives CDR1 SGHRS, CDR2 YFSETQ. CDR3 residues: CASSLGTANTGELFF. CDR3 DNA: TGCGCCAGCAGCCTAGGGACGGCCAACACCGGGGAGCTGTTTTTT.

This clonotype was counted at least ten times. V gene TRBV20-1 combines with J gene TRBJ2-7; TRBD2 is a possible D gene (6 bases). Between the trimmed V and J ends, which lost 4 bases and 7 bases, there was a span of 20 bases. This CDR3 spans 14 amino acids. CDR1 DFQATT and CDR2 SNEGSKA come from the germline V gene (reference sequence). In DNA, the CDR3 is TGCAGTGCTAAAACTGGGGGGTCCCTGGAGGAGCAGTACTTC. This encodes CSAKTGGSLEEQYF.

The V gene is TRBV27, the J gene TRBJ2-1; 9 nucleotides match TRBD2. Germline trimming cut 4 bases from V and 6 bases from J; bases unmatched to any gene: 7. CDR1 is MNHEY and CDR2 is SMNVEV in the germline V gene (reference sequence). This CDR3 region has 15 residues. The CDR3 protein is CASSYLAGLSNEQFF. CDR3 bases: TGTGCCAGCAGTTACCTAGCGGGATTATCCAATGAGCAGTTCTTC.

This chain uses TRBV2 with TRBJ2-3, with a possible D match to TRBD2 (6 bases). This CDR3 comprises 15 residues. Trimming shortened V by 2 bases and J by 4 bases, and 13 bases separated the two germline ends. Germline V CDR1 and CDR2: SNHLY, FYNNEI. For the CDR3, the DNA is TGTGCCAGCAGTGAATGGGCGGGAAGCGCAGATACGCAGTATTTT. Its protein is CASSEWAGSADTQYF.